Reported below is one T cell receptor (beta chain). This sample is part of a study of control samples from healthy donors and cancer patients. Here immunoSEQ multiplex PCR was the method, and the copy in TCRdb shows in-frame clones only, minus some. The sample includes over 150,000 clones, about 94% seen only once; the top ten take roughly 15%. Looked up from germline, CDR1 is LNHDA and CDR2 is SQIVND (reference sequence). CDR3 size: 13 residues. V dropped 4 bases and J dropped 3 bases, with 7 bases sitting between them. The sequence was collected from a man aged 55 to 70 with colorectal cancer. The chain links TRBV19 to TRBJ1-3; D remains ambiguous. Sample: PBMCs. DNA of the CDR3: TGTGCCAGTAGTACGGTCCTTGGAAACACCATATATTTT. This encodes CASSTVLGNTIYF.